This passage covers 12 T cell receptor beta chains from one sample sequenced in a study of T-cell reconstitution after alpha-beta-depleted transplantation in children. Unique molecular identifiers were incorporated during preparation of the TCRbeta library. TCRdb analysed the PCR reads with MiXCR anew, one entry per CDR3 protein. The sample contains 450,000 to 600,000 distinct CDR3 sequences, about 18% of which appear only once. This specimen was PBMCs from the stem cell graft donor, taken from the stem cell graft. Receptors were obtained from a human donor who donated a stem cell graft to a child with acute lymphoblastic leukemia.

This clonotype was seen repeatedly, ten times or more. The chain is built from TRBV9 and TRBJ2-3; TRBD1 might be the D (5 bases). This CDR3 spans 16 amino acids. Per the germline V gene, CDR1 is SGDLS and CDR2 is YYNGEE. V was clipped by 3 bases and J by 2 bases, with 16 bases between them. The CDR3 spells CASSEQGVTSTDTQYF. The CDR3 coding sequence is TGTGCCAGCAGCGAGCAGGGTGTGACATCCACAGATACGCAGTATTTT.

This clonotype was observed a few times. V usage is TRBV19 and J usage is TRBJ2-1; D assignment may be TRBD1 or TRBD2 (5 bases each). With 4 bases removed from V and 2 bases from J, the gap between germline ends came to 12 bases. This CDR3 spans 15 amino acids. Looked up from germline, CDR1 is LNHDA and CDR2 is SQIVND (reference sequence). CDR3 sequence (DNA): TGTGCCAGTAGTAGGGACCTTGCCCCCTACAATGAGCAGTTCTTC. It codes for CASSRDLAPYNEQFF.

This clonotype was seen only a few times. CDR3 amino acids: CASSPGTSGVFYNEQFF. CDR3 DNA sequence: TGCGCCAGCAGCCCAGGGACTAGCGGGGTGTTCTACAATGAGCAGTTCTTC. V and J are TRBV5-1 and TRBJ2-1; 13 bases map to TRBD2. The CDR3 runs 17 residues. Trimming cost V 4 bases and J 3 bases; bases outside gene matches: 7. Germline CDR1 reads SGHRS; CDR2 reads YFSETQ.

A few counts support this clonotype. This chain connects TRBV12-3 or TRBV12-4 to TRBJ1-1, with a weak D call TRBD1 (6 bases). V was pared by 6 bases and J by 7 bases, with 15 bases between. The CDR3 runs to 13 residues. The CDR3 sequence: CASRTGGLIEAFF. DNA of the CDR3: TGTGCCAGCAGAACCGGGGGGCTGATTGAAGCTTTCTTT.

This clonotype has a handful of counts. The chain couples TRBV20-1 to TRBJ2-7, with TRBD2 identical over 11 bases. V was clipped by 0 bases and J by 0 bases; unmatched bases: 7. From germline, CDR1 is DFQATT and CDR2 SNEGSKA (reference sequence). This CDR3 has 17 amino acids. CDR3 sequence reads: CSARDKTSGSSSYEQYF. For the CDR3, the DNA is TGCAGTGCTAGAGATAAAACTAGCGGGAGTAGCTCCTACGAGCAGTACTTC.

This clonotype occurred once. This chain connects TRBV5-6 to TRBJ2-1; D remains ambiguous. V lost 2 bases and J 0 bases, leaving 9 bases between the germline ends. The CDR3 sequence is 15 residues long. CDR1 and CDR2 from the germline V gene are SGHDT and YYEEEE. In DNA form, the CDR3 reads TGTGCCAGCAGCTTTGTATCAAGCTCCTACAATGAGCAGTTCTTC. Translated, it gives CASSFVSSSYNEQFF.

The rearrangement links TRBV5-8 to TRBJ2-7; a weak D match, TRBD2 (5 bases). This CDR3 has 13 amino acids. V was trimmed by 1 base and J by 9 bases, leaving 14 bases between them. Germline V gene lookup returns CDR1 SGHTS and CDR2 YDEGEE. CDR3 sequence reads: CASSLQRTRGQYF. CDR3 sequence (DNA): TGTGCCAGCAGCTTGCAACGGACTCGTGGGCAGTACTTC.

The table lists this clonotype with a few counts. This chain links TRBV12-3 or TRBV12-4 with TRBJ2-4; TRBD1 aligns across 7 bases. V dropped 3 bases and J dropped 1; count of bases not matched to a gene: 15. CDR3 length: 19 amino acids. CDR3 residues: CASSFILTGQGLAKNIQYF. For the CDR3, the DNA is TGTGCCAGCAGTTTTATTCTGACAGGGCAAGGACTTGCCAAAAACATTCAGTACTTC.

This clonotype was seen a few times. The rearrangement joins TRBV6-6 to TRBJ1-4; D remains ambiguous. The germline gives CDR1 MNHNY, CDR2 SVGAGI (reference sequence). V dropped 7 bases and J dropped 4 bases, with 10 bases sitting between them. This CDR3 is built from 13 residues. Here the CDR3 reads CASTAELNEKLFF. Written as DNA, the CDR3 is TGTGCCAGCACGGCAGAACTTAATGAAAAACTGTTTTTT.

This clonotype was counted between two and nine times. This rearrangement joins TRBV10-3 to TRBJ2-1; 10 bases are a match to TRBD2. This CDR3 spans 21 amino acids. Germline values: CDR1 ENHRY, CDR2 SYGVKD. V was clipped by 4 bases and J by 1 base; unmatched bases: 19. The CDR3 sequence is CAISGEVAGGLAGVSYNEQFF. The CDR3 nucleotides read TGTGCCATCAGTGGGGAGGTCGCAGGCGGTCTAGCGGGAGTATCCTACAATGAGCAGTTCTTC.

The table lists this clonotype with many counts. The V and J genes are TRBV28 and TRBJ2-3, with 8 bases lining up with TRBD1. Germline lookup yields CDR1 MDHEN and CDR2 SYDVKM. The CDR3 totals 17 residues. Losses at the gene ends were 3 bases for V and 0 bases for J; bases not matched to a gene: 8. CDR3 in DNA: TGTGCCAGCAGTTTCACTCAGGACAGGGAAAGCACAGATACGCAGTATTTT. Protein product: CASSFTQDRESTDTQYF.

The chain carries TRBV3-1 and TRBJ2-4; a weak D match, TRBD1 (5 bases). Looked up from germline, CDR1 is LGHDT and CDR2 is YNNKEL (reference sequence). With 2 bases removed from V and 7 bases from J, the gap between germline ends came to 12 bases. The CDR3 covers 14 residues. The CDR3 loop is CASSQLNRRNIQYF. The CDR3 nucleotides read TGTGCCAGCAGCCAATTGAACAGGCGGAACATTCAGTACTTC.